This TCR beta chain was profiled in a study of T cell responses to AZD1222 COVID-19 vaccine. The V and J ends lost 3 bases and 1 base respectively, with 9 bases between them. CDR3 length equals 14 residues. Germline CDR1 and CDR2: MNHEY and SVGEGT. The table came from immunoSEQ multiplex PCR; TCRdb's copy has only in-frame clones and leaves some out. The top ten clones hold around 6.5% of a sample with around 50,000 clones, around 86% of them seen once. This TCR came from an adult who received the AZD1222 COVID-19 vaccine. This rearrangement joins TRBV6-2 or TRBV6-3 to TRBJ1-1; D possibly corresponds to TRBD1 (6 bases). Here the sequenced sample was peripheral blood, taken 28 days after the second AZD1222 dose. CDR3 nucleotides: TGTGCCAGCAGTTATACAGGGTGGAACACTGAAGCTTTCTTT. This encodes CASSYTGWNTEAFF.